This T cell receptor beta chain is from a study of T-cell memory formation after mild COVID-19. CDR1 and CDR2 from the germline V gene are SGHVS and FNYEAQ. Deletions cut 2 bases from V and 0 bases from J, with 9 bases between. The CDR3 runs 15 residues. This clonotype has just a few counts. TCRdb itself ran the 5' RACE reads through MiXCR, one entry per CDR3 protein. The table shows around 300,000 distinct CDR3 sequences, with roughly 15% occurring only once. The sample consisted of PBMCs or a T cell subset sorted from them (not recorded which). This receptor was obtained from a young man who had mild COVID-19 (a few samples of this study predate the infection). Cell type and time point are not known. The V call is TRBV7-6, the J call TRBJ2-3; tentative D call: TRBD2 (6 bases). Written as DNA, the CDR3 is TGTGCCAGCAGCTTAATGGGGGGAAGCACAGATACGCAGTATTTT. Encoded protein: CASSLMGGSTDTQYF.